The sequence of this TCR beta chain was determined in a study of CXCR3-negative and CXCR3-positive naive CD8 T cells. Study outcomes and limitations: When CXCR3-positive naive cells were set against CXCR3-negative naive cells, the former had more hydrophobic TRB CDR3s.

UMI-labeled 5' RACE TRB cDNA libraries were prepared from the cells. TCRdb reprocessed the 5' RACE reads; each CDR3 protein has one entry and no DNA is given. Here the sample table reports roughly 93,000 distinct CDR3 sequences. CDR1 is LNHNV and CDR2 is YYDKDF in the germline V gene (reference sequence). CDR3 length: 14 residues. With regard to this clonotype: Its antigen remains unknown.

Sequenced material: naive CXCR3+ CD8+ T cells from blood. Noted subset: CD45RO-CCR7+CD27+CD95- naive CD8+ T cells expressing CXCR3 (TNR3+). This chain uses TRBV15 with TRBJ1-1; TCRdb gives TRBD1 as the D gene, but with no DNA this cannot be confirmed. The sequence came from a human donor in good health. Some clones in this sample may be carry-over from other donors' samples. CDR3 protein: CATSSHTGGSDAFF.